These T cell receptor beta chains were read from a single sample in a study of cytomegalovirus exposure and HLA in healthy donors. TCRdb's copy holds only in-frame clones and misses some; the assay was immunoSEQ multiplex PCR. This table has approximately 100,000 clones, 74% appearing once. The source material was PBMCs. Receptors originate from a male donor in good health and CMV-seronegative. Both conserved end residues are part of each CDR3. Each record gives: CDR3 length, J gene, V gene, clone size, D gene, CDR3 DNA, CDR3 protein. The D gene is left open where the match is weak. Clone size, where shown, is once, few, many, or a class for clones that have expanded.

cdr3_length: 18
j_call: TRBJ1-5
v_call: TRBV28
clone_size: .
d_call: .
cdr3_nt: TGTGCCAGCACCTCGGGTCTCCAAGGAGTATATAGCAATCAGCCCCAGCATTTT
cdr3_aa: CASTSGLQGVYSNQPQHF

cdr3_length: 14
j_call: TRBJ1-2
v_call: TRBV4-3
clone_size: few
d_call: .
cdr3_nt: TGCGCCAGCAGCCAAGCTAGTCGACAGTATGGCTACACCTTC
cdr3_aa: CASSQASRQYGYTF

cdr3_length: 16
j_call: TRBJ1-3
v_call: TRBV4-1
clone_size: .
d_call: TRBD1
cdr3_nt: TGCGCCAGCAGCCAGCTGACAGGGGCGTCTGGAAACACCATATATTTT
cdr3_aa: CASSQLTGASGNTIYF

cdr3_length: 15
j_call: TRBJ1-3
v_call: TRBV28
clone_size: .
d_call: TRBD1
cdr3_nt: TGTGCCAGCAGTTTACAGGGGGCGGCAGGAAACACCATATATTTT
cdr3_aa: CASSLQGAAGNTIYF

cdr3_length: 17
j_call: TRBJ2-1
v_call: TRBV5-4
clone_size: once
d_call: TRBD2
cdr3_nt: TGTGCCAGCAGCAACGGACTAGCGGGAGGGGTCTACAATGAGCAGTTCTTC
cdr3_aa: CASSNGLAGGVYNEQFF

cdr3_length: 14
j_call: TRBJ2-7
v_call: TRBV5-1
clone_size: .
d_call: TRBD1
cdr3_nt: TGCGCCAGCAGCTCCCCGGGACAGGTGGCCGAGCAGTACTTC
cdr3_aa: CASSSPGQVAEQYF

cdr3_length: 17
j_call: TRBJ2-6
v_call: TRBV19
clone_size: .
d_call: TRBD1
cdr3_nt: TGTGCCAGTAGTACTCCGGGACAGGGTTTTGGGGCCAACGTCCTGACTTTC
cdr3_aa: CASSTPGQGFGANVLTF

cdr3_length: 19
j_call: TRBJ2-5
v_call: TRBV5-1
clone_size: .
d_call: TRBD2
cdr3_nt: TGCGCCAGCAGCTTCCTTGTAGCTAGCGGGTCTTTGCACCAAGAGACCCAGTACTTC
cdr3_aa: CASSFLVASGSLHQETQYF

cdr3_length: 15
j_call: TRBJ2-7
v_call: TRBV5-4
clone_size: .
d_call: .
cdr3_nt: TGTGCCAGCAGCTTGGGGCTAGATAACTCCTACGAGCAGTACTTC
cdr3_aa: CASSLGLDNSYEQYF

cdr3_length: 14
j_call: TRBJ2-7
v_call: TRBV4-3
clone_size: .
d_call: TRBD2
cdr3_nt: TGCGCCAGCCGCTCCGCGACTAGCGCGGACGAGCAGTACTTC
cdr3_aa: CASRSATSADEQYF